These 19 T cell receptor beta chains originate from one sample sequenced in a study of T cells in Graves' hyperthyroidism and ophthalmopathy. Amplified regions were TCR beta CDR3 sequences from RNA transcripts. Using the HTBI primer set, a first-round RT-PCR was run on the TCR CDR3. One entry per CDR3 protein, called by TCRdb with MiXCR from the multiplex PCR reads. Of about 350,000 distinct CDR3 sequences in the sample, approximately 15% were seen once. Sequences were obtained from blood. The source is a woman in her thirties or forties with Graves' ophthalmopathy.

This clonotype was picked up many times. CDR3 in DNA: TGTGCCAGCAGTTTATCCCCCATAAGCACAGATACGCAGTATTTT. Translating gives CASSLSPISTDTQYF. V gene TRBV27 combines with J gene TRBJ2-3; D ambiguous. The V gene lost 0 bases and the J gene lost 0 bases, with 7 bases spanning the gap. This CDR3 is 15 amino acids long. From germline, CDR1 is MNHEY and CDR2 SMNVEV (reference sequence).

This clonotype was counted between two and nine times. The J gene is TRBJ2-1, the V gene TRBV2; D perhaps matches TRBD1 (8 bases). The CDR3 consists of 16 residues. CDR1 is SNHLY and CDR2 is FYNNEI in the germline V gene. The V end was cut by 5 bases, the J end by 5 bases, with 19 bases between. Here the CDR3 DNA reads TGTGCCAGCAGTACCACCGACAGGGGAGGGGACAATGAGCAGTTCTTC. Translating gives CASSTTDRGGDNEQFF.

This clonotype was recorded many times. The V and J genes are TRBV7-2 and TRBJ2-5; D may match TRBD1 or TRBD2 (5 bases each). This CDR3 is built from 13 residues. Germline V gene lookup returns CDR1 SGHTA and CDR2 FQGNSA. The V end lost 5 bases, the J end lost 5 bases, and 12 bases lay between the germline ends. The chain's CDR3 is CASSPGTGETQYF. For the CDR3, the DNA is TGTGCCAGCAGCCCCGGGACCGGGGAGACCCAGTACTTC.

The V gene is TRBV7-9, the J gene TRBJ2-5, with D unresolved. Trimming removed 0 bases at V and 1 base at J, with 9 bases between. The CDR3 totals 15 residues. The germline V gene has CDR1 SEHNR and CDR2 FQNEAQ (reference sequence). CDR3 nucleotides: TGTGCCAGCAGCTTAGCTCGAGGCACCCAAGAGACCCAGTACTTC. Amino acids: CASSLARGTQETQYF.

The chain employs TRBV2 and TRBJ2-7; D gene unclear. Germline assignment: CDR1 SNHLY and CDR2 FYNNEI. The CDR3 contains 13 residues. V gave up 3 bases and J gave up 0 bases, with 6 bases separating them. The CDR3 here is CASSDMDSYEQYF. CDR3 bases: TGTGCCAGCAGTGACATGGACTCCTACGAGCAGTACTTC.

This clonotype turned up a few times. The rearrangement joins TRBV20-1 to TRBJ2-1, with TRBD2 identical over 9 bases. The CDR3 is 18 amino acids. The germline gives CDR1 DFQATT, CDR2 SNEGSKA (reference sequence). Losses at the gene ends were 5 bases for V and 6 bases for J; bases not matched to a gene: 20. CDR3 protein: CSAAGLSGTSPSGNEQFF. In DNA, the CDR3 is TGCAGTGCTGCGGGGTTATCGGGGACTAGCCCTTCTGGCAATGAGCAGTTCTTC.

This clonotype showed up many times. DNA of the CDR3: TGTGCCAGCAGTCCGATAAAGACGAGGGGCAATCAGCCCCAGCATTTT. It encodes CASSPIKTRGNQPQHF. The rearrangement links TRBV6-1 to TRBJ1-5; D gene uncertain. V dropped 5 bases and J dropped 2 bases, with 16 bases sitting between them. CDR3 length: 16 amino acids. Germline V gene sequence: CDR1 MNHNS, CDR2 SASEGT.

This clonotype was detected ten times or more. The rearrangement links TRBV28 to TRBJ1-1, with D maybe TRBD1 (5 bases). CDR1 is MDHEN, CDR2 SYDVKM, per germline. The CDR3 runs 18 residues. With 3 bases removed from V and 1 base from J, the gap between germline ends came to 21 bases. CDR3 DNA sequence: TGTGCCAGCAGTTTTTCTGCCAAACGGGGGTTCCCGAACACTGAAGCTTTCTTT. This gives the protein CASSFSAKRGFPNTEAFF.

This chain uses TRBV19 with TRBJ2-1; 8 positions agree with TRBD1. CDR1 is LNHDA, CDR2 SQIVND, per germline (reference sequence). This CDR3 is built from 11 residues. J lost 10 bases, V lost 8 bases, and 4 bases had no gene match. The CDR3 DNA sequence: TGTGCCAGTCACAGGGGGAGAGAGCAGTTCTTC. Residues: CASHRGREQFF.

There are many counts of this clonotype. The chain's CDR3 is CSGQAYTEAFF. CDR3 nucleotides: TGCAGTGGCCAAGCGTACACTGAAGCTTTCTTT. The V and J genes are TRBV20-1 and TRBJ1-1; D call uncertain. The germline V and J ends were trimmed by 7 bases and 3 bases, with 9 bases remaining between them. Germline loops: CDR1 DFQATT, CDR2 SNEGSKA (reference sequence). The CDR3 runs to 11 residues.

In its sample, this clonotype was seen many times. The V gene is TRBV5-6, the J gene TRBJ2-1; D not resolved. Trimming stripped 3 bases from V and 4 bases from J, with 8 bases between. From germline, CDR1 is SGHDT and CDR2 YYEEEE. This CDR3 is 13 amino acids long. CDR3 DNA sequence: TGTGCCAGCAGCTCTCGACTTTACAATGAGCAGTTCTTC. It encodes CASSSRLYNEQFF.

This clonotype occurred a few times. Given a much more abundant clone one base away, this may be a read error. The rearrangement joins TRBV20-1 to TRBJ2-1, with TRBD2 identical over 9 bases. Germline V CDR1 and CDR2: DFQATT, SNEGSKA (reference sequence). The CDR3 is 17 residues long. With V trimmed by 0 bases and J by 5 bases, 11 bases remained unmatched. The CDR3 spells CSARDPSLAGSHNEQFF. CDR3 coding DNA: TGCAGTGCTAGAGACCCTTCGCTAGCGGGGTCCCACAATGAGCAGTTCTTC.

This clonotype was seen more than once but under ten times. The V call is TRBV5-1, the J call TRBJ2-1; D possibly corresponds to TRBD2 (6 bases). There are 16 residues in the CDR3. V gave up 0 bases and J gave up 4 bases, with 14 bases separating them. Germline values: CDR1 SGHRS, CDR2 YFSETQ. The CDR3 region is CASSLAGRPPYNEQFF. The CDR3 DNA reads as TGCGCCAGCAGCTTGGCCGGGAGACCCCCTTACAATGAGCAGTTCTTC.

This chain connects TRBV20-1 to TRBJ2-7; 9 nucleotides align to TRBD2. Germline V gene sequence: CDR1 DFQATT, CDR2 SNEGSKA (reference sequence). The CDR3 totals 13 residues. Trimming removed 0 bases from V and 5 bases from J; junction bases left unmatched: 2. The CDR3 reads CSARDSGSNEQYF. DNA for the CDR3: TGCAGTGCTAGAGATAGCGGGAGCAACGAGCAGTACTTC.

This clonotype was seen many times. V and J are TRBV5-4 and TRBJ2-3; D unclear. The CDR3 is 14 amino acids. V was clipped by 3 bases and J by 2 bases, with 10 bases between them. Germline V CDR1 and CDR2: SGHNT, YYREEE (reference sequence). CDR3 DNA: TGTGCCAGCAGCTCGGATCAAACCACAGATACGCAGTATTTT. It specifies CASSSDQTTDTQYF.

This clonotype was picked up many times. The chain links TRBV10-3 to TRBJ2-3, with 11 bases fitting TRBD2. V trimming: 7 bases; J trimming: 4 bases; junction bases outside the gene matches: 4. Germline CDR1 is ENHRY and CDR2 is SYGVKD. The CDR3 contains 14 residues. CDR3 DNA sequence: TGTGCCATCAAGACTAGCGGGGCGGCAGATACGCAGTATTTT. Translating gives CAIKTSGAADTQYF.

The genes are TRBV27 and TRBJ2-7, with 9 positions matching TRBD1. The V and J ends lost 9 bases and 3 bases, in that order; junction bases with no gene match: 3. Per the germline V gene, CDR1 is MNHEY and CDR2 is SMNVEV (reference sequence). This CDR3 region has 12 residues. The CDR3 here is CASWDRVYEQYF. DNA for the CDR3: TGTGCCAGTTGGGACAGGGTCTACGAGCAGTACTTC.

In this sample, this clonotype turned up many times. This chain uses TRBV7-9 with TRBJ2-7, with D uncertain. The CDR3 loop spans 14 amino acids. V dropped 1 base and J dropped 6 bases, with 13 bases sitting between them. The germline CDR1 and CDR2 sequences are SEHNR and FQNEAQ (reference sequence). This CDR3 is CASSLGKGIREQYF. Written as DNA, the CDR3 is TGTGCCAGCAGCTTAGGGAAGGGAATACGCGAGCAGTACTTC.

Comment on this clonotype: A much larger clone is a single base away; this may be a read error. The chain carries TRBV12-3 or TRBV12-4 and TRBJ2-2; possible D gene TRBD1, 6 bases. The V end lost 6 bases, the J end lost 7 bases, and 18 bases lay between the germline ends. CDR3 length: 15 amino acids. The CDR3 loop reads CASSPWGPQDGELFF. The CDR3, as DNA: TGTGCCAGCAGCCCCTGGGGGCCCCAAGACGGGGAGCTGTTTTTT.